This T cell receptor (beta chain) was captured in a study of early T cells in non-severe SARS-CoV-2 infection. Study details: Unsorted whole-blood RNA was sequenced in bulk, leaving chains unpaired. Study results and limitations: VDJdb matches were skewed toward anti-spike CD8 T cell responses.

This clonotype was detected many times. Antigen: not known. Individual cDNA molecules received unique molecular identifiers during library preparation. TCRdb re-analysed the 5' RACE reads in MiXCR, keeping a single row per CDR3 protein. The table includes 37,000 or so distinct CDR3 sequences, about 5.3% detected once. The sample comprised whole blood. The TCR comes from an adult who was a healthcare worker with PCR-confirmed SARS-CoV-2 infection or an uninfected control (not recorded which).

CDR3 nucleotides: TGCAGTGCCGCCCGGGACAGGGACGAGCAGTACTTC. Its translation: CSAARDRDEQYF. This rearrangement joins TRBV20-1 to TRBJ2-7; 9 positions match TRBD1. Germline V lookup: CDR1 DFQATT, CDR2 SNEGSKA (reference sequence). The CDR3 loop spans 12 amino acids. V was clipped by 6 bases and J by 5 bases; unmatched bases: 5.